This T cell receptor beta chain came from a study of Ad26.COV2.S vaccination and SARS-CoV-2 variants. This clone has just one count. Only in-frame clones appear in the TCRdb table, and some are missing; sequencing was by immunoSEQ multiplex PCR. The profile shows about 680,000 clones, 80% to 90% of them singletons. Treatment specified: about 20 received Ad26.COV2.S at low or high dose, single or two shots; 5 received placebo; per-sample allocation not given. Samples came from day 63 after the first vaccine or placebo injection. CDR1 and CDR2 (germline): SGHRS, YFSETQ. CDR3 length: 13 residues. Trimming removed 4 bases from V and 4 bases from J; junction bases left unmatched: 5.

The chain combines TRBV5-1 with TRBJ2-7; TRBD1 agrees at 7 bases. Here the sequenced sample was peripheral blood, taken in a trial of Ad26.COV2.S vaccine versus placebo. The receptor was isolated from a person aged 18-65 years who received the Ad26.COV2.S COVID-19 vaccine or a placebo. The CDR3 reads CASSGRGLYEQYF. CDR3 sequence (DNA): TGCGCCAGCAGCGGCAGGGGGTTGTACGAGCAGTACTTC.